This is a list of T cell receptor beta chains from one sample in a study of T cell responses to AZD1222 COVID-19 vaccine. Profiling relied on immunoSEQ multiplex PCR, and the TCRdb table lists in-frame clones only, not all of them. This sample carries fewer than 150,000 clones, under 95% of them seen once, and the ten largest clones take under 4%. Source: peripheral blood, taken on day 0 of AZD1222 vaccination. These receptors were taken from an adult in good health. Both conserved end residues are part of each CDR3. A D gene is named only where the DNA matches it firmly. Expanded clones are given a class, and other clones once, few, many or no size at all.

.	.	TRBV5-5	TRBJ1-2	TGTGCCAGCAGCTTGGAATCCGGACGATATGGCTACACCTTC	CASSLESGRYGYTF
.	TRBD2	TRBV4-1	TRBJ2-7	TGCGCCAGCAGCCAGGGGATAGCGGGAGGATCCTACGAGCAGTACTTC	CASSQGIAGGSYEQYF
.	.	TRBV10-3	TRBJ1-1	TGTGCCATCAGTGTATCCGGGACCCACACTGAAGCTTTCTTT	CAISVSGTHTEAFF
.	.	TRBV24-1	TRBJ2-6	TGTGCCACCAGTGGGGAGACGGGAAGCTCTGGGGCCAACGTCCTGACTTTC	CATSGETGSSGANVLTF
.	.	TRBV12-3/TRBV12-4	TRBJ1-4	TGTGCCAGCAGTTTATTGGTTGAAAAACTGTTTTTT	CASSLLVEKLFF
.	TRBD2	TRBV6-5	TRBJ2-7	TGTGCCAGCTCGCAGGGGCGGGGGGCTTACGAGCAGTACTTC	CASSQGRGAYEQYF
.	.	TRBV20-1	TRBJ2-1	TGCAGTGCTAGTCTCCTCGCTAGCTCCTACAATGAGCAGTTCTTC	CSASLLASSYNEQFF
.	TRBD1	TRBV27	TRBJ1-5	TGTGCCAGCAGTTTATCGAGGCAGGGGGGTGGTCAGCCCCAGCATTTT	CASSLSRQGGGQPQHF
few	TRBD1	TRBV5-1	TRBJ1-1	TGCGCCAGCAGCTCCCGAGGACAGGGGGCAATGACTGAAGCTTTCTTT	CASSSRGQGAMTEAFF
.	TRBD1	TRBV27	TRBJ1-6	TGTGCCAGCAGTAAAGGACAGGGCATAAATTCACCCCTCCACTTT	CASSKGQGINSPLHF
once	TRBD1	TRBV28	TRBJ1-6	TGTGCCAGCAGCGCGGGACAGGGAAGAGGTTCACCCCTCCACTTT	CASSAGQGRGSPLHF
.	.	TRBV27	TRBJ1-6	TGTGCCAGCAGTTCAGCGGGGGAAGTTCATTCACCCCTCCACTTT	CASSSAGEVHSPLHF
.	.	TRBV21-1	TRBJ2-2	TGTGCCAGCAGCCCGGACCCGGGGGAGATCACCGGGGAGCTGTTTTTT	CASSPDPGEITGELFF
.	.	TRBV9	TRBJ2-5	TGTGCCAGCAGCGCTGGCGCAGGGCTAGGACAAGAGACCCAGTACTTC	CASSAGAGLGQETQYF
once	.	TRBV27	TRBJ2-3	TGTGCCACCTACCGGCGTCGCACAGATACGCAGTATTTT	CATYRRRTDTQYF
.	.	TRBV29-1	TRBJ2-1	TGCAGCGTTGAAGTAGCGGAGAGCTCCTACAATGAGCAGTTCTTC	CSVEVAESSYNEQFF
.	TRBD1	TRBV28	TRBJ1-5	TGTGCCAGCAGCCCGACAGGGTATCAGCCCCAGCATTTT	CASSPTGYQPQHF
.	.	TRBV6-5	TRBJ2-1	TGTGCCAGTGGGTGGGGCTCCTACAATGAGCAGTTCTTC	CASGWGSYNEQFF
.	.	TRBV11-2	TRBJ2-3	TGTGCCAGCACCGTTGGAGCTAGCTCAGATACGCAGTATTTT	CASTVGASSDTQYF
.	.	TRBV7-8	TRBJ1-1	TGTGCCAGCAGCCGACGGACGGCGAACACTGAAGCTTTCTTT	CASSRRTANTEAFF
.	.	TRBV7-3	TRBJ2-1	TGTGCCAGCAGCTTCCACCGGGACTTGCAGTTCTTC	CASSFHRDLQFF
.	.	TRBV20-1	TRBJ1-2	TGCAGTGCTAGTCTAAGACAGCGGGGCGGTGAGGGCTACACCTTC	CSASLRQRGGEGYTF
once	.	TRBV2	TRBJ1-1	TGTGCCAGTAAACAGGGTATGAACACTGAAGCTTTCTTT	CASKQGMNTEAFF
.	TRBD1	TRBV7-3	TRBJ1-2	TGTGCCAGCAGCCCAACAGGGGAGGACGGCTACACCTTC	CASSPTGEDGYTF
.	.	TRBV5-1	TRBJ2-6	TGCGCCAGCAGCTTGGACGGGGGGGCCAACGTCCTGACTTTC	CASSLDGGANVLTF
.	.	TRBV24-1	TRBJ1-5	TGTGCCACCAGTGACACGGGGCTGCGGCAGCCCCAGCATTTT	CATSDTGLRQPQHF
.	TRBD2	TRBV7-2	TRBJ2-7	TGTGCCAGCAGCTTTATATTAGCGGGAGGGGGTGAGCAGTACTTC	CASSFILAGGGEQYF
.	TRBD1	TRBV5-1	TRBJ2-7	TGCGCCAGCAGTCGAACCGGGACAGGACCGGGATACGAGCAGTACTTC	CASSRTGTGPGYEQYF
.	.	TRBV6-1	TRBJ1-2	TGTGCCAGCAGTGAAGGTGGGAACCTCTATGGCTACACCTTC	CASSEGGNLYGYTF
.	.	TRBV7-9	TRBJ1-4	TGTGCCAGCAGCTTAAGACTCGAAGGTGAAAAACTGTTTTTT	CASSLRLEGEKLFF
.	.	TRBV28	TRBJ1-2	TGTGCCAGCAGCGGTGTTTTCGGGGACGACTTATATGGCTACACCTTC	CASSGVFGDDLYGYTF
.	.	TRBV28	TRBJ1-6	TGTGCCTCACGATCCCACTATAATTCACCCCTCCACTTT	CASRSHYNSPLHF
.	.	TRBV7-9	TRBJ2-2	TGTGCCAGCAGCTTAGGAGACACCGGGGAGCTGTTTTTT	CASSLGDTGELFF
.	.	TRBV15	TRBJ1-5	TGTGCCACCAGTAGTGGGGGGGGCAATCAGCCCCAGCATTTT	CATSSGGGNQPQHF
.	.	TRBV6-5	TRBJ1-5	TGTGCCAGCAGTTACGGGCAGGGCAATCAGCCCCAGCATTTT	CASSYGQGNQPQHF
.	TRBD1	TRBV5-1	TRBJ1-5	TGCGCCAGCAGCTCCGGACAGGGGAGCAATCAGCCCCAGCATTTT	CASSSGQGSNQPQHF
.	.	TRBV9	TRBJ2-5	TGTGCCAGCAGCGTAGAACCTATCGGGGAGACCCAGTACTTC	CASSVEPIGETQYF
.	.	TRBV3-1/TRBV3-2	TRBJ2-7	TGTGCCAGCAGCCAGGAGATAGGCCCCTACGAGCAGTACTTC	CASSQEIGPYEQYF
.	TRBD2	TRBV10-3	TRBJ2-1	TGTGCCATCGCCCTCGAGGGCGTGGCGGGAGGGTACAATGAGCAGTTCTTC	CAIALEGVAGGYNEQFF
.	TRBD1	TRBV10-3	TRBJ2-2	TGTGCCATCAGCCCTGACAGGGTTAAGCACACCGGGGAGCTGTTTTTT	CAISPDRVKHTGELFF
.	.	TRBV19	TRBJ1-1	TGTGCCACTCAATTGCGAGGGTGGAGTGAAGCTTTCTTT	CATQLRGWSEAFF
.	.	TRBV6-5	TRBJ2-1	TGTGCCAGCAGTTTGAGTGAGAGCTCCTACAATGAGCAGTTCTTC	CASSLSESSYNEQFF
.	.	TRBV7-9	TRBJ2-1	TGTGCCAGCAGTCCTGGTTCCGGCTACAATGAGCAGTTCTTC	CASSPGSGYNEQFF
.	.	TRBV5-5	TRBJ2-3	TGTGCCAGCAGCTTGTCGTCGACAGCGGGCCGGGGTACGCAGTATTTT	CASSLSSTAGRGTQYF
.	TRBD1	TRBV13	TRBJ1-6	TGTGCCAGCAGCCCAAGTCCCGGGACAGGGAATCCATCACCCCTCCACTTT	CASSPSPGTGNPSPLHF
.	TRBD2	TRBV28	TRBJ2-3	TGTGCCAGCAGCCCCGGGACTAGCGGGATCACAGATACGCAGTATTTT	CASSPGTSGITDTQYF
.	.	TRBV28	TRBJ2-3	TGTGCCAGCAGTTGGGTCGCGGGACCTACCACAGATACGCAGTATTTT	CASSWVAGPTTDTQYF
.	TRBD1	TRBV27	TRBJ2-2	TGTGCCAGCAGAGACTGGGACAGGAGCACCGGGGAGCTGTTTTTT	CASRDWDRSTGELFF
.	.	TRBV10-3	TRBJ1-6	TGTGCCATCAGTACGACAGGAGATAATTCACCCCTCCACTTT	CAISTTGDNSPLHF
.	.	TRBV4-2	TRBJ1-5	TGTGCCAGCAGCCAAGATTACGGGAATAGCAATCAGCCCCAGCATTTT	CASSQDYGNSNQPQHF
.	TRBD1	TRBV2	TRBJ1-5	TGTGCCAGCAGGGACAGGGGGGATTATAGCAATCAGCCCCAGCATTTT	CASRDRGDYSNQPQHF
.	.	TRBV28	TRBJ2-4	TGTGCCAGCAGTTTTACGCGACAGCTAGCCAAAAACATTCAGTACTTC	CASSFTRQLAKNIQYF
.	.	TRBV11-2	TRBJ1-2	TGTGCCAGCAGCTTGGCAGGGAATAACTATGGCTACACCTTC	CASSLAGNNYGYTF
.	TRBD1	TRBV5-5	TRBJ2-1	TGTGCCAGCAGCGGACAGGGACCATACAATGAGCAGTTCTTC	CASSGQGPYNEQFF